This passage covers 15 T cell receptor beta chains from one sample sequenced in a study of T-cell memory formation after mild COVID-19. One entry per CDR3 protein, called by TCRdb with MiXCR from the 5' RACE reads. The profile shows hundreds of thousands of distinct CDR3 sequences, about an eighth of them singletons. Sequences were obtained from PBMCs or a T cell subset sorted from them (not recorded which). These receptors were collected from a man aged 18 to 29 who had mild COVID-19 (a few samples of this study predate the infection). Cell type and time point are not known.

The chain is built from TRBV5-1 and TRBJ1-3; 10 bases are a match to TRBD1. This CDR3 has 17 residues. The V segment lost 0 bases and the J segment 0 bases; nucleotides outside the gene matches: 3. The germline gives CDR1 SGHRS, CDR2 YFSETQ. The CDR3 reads CASSLAGTGVSGNTIYF. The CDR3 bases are TGCGCCAGCAGCTTGGCCGGGACAGGGGTCTCTGGAAACACCATATATTTT.

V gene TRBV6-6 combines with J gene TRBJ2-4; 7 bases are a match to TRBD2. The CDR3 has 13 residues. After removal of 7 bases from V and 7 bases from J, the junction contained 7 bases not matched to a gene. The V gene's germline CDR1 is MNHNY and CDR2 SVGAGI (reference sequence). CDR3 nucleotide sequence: TGTGCCAGCACCCCTTGGGAGGGGAACATTCAGTACTTC. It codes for CASTPWEGNIQYF.

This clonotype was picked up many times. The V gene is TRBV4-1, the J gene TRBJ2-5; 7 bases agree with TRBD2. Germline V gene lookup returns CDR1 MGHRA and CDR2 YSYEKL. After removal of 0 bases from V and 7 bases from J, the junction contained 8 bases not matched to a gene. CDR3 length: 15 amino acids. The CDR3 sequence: CASSQDLGREGTQYF. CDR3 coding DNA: TGCGCCAGCAGCCAAGATCTGGGAAGGGAGGGGACCCAGTACTTC.

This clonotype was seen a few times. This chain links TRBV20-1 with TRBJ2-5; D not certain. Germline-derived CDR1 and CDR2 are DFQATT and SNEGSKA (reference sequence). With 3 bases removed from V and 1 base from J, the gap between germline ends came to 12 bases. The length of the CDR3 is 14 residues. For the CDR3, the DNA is TGCAGTGCTAGTAACTCGGCGCTCCAAGAGACCCAGTACTTC. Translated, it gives CSASNSALQETQYF.

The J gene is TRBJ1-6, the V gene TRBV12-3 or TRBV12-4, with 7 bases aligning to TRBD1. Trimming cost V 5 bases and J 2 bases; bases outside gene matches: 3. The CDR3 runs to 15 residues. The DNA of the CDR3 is TGTGCCAGCAGTATAGACAGGGCCTATAATTCACCCCTCCACTTT. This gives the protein CASSIDRAYNSPLHF.

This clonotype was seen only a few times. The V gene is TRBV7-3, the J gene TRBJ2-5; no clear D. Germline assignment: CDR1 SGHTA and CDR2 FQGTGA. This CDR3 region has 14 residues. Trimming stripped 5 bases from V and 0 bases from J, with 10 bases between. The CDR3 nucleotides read TGTGCCAGCAGCCTAAACGGGTACCAAGAGACCCAGTACTTC. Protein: CASSLNGYQETQYF.

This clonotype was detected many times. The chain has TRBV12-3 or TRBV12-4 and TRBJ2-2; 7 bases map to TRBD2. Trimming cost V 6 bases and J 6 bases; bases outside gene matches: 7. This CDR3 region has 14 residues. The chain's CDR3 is CASSQQSGAGELFF. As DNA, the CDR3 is TGTGCCAGCAGCCAGCAGAGCGGGGCCGGGGAGCTGTTTTTT.

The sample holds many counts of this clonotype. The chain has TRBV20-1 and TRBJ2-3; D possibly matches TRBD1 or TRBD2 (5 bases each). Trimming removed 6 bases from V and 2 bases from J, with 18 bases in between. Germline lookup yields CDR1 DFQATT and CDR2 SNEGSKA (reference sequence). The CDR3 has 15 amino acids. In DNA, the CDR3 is TGCAGTGCCGCTACCCCCGGGGACGTCACAGATACGCAGTATTTT. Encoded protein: CSAATPGDVTDTQYF.

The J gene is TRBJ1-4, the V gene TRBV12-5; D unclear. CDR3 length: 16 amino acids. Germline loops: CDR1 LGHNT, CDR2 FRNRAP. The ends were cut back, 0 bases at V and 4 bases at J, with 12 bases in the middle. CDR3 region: CASGLVPNSGNEKLFF. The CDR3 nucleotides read TGTGCTAGTGGTTTGGTACCCAACAGCGGTAATGAAAAACTGTTTTTT.

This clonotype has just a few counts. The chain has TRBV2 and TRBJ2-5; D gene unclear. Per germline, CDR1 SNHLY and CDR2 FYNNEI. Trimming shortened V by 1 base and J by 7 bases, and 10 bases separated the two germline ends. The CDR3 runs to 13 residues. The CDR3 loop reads CASSEGGLGTQYF. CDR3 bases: TGTGCCAGCAGTGAAGGGGGTTTAGGGACCCAGTACTTC.

In nucleotides, the CDR3 is TGTGCCTGGAGGAACTCGGGACAGGGCTCCGGGGAGCTGTTTTTT. It encodes CAWRNSGQGSGELFF. The chain links TRBV30 to TRBJ2-2; 9 positions match TRBD1. Germline-derived CDR1 and CDR2 are GTSNPN and SVGIG (reference sequence). The CDR3 length is 15 residues. Losses at the gene ends were 3 bases for V and 6 bases for J; bases not matched to a gene: 8.

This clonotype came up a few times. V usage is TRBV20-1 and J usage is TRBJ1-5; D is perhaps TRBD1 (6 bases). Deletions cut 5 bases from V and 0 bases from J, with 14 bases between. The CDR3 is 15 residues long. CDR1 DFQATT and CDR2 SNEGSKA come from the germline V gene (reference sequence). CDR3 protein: CSAYPGTHSNQPQHF. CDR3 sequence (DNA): TGCAGTGCTTACCCCGGGACACATAGCAATCAGCCCCAGCATTTT.

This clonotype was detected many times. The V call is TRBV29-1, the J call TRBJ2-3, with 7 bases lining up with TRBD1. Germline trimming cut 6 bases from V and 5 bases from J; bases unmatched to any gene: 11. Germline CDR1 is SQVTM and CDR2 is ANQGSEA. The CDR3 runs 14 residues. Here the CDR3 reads CSVTTGSVGDTQYF. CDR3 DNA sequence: TGCAGCGTGACGACAGGGTCGGTAGGAGATACGCAGTATTTT.

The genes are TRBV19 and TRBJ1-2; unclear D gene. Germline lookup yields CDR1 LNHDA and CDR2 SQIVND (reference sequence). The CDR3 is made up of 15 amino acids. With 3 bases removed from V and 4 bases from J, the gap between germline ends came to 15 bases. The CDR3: CASSMEALNPYGYTF. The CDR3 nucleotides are TGTGCCAGTAGTATGGAGGCCTTAAACCCCTATGGCTACACCTTC.

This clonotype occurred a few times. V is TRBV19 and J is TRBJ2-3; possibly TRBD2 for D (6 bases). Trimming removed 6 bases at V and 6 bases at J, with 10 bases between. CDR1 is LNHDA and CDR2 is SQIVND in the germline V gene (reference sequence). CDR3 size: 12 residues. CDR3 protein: CASRLSGDTQYF. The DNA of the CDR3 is TGTGCCAGTAGACTCAGCGGGGATACGCAGTATTTT.